This TCR beta chain was obtained from a study of Graves' ophthalmopathy and Graves' hyperthyroidism (dated by TCRdb to 2016 to 2019). Describing the broader study: Peripheral blood was collected at initial diagnosis, before any treatment. TCR beta repertoire signatures were used to distinguish Graves' ophthalmopathy from Graves' hyperthyroidism and to predict progression to ophthalmopathy. In total, approximately 130 blood samples were TCR-sequenced: fewer than 50 ophthalmopathy, over 70 hyperthyroidism and some 17 hyperthyroidism-to-ophthalmopathy patients. To explore V-J signatures that separate ophthalmopathy from hyperthyroidism, a discovery set of 95 to 100 patients was enrolled, consisting of approximately 44 with ophthalmopathy and about 60 with stable hyperthyroidism. For independent validation, a separate cohort was made up of 18 hyperthyroidism patients plus 17 patients who later progressed from hyperthyroidism to ophthalmopathy. T-cell repertoires of thyroid tissue and blood were compared in several hyperthyroidism patients. Following sample collection, hyperthyroidism patients were given methimazole at a starting dose of 30 mg daily, and ophthalmopathy patients were given high-dose intravenous methylprednisolone. The 100 or so discovery patients were randomly split 7:3 into training and test sets. Overall study outcomes, separate from this receptor: Most expanded thyroid clonotypes with a frequency above 0.001 also appeared in blood, which suggests that blood repertoires may reflect the immune response in the thyroid. No statistical method was used to set the sample size in advance, and the investigators knew which group each participant was assigned to. In validation, the model predicted ophthalmopathy progression with less than 71% sensitivity and roughly 72% specificity; some 13 predicted patients were CT-confirmed with GO in a median of approximately 6.2 months. In cross-validation, the 13-signature model distinguished ophthalmopathy from stable hyperthyroidism with more than 85% sensitivity and 81% to 82% specificity, while in the test set the corresponding values were about 79% and 69%.

Patients with ophthalmopathy had moderately to severely active disease, with a Clinical Activity Score of 3 or more, a NOSPECS grade of 4 or more, and a disease duration of less than 3 months. Patients with other autoimmune diseases, uncontrolled infections, pregnancy or lactation were excluded. Clinical symptoms, serum thyroxine, TRAb, thyroid ultrasound and orbital computed tomography formed the basis of the diagnosis. Ficoll-Paque density gradient centrifugation was used to isolate PBMCs from approximately 11 ml of fresh peripheral blood. Trizol reagent was used to extract the total RNA, and its quality was then checked on an Agilent 2100 Bioanalyzer. This clonotype appeared many times. The antigen it binds to is not known. Base-call qualities are not available, and no considerably larger clone is one nucleotide away. TCR beta CDR3 regions were amplified from RNA transcripts for repertoire sequencing. The first round was an RT-PCR using HTBI primers with the Qiagen OneStep RT-PCR kit, and this first round was followed by a second-round multiplex PCR, then size selection and purification. Libraries were sequenced paired-end with 100 bp reads on an Illumina HiSeq2000. The published analysis was carried out like this. SOAPnuke was used to process the reads, removing any read that contained adapters or uncalled bases, had a mean Phred below 15, or lacked an exact match to the constant primer or identifier. COPE v1.2.5 was used to merge high-quality paired reads. Each unique nucleotide sequence was treated as a clonotype, and MiTCR v1.1 was used to align the clonotypes to the IMGT TRB V, D and J references. The analysis was limited to V-J combinations with a frequency above 0.0001, which together covered just over 98% of the repertoires. A TCR clonal expansion and chaos score per V-J combination was defined as the ratio of F50 clonal expansion to chaos observed in the TCRdist matrix. Features were reduced by Welch's t-statistics and random forest to some 13 V-J combinations, which fed a naive Bayes classifier. The similarity between thyroid and blood repertoires was quantified using the Morisita-Horn index. The public sequencing data were trimmed at Q25 with fastp and processed into clonotypes with MiXCR by TCRdb, which kept only in-frame beta chains. Each entry is one CDR3 protein sequence, shown with its most common DNA and genes. TCRdb's processing, not the study's, gives the V and J calls here. In this sample the table shows fewer than 600,000 distinct CDR3 sequences, under 15% of which occur a single time. In total, the top ten clones hold 8% to 10% of the sample.

CDR1 is given as KGHSH and CDR2 as LQKENI, both from the germline V gene. V loses 3 bases, J loses 1 base, and the germline ends lie 7 bases apart. From cysteine to phenylalanine, the CDR3 is 14 amino acids long. The DNA shown is the 42-base CDR3, in frame from base 1. The chain is assembled from TRBV18 and TRBJ1-5, with no confidently assigned D gene. The specimen was blood. The sequence came from a woman younger than 45 with Graves' ophthalmopathy. Donor details come from another sample of the same person, matched by shared clones. At the DNA level, the sequence is TGTGCCAGCTCACCGAACCCCAGCAATCAGCCCCAGCATTTT. This encodes CASSPNPSNQPQHF.